These 26 T cell receptor beta chains share one sample of origin, sequenced in a study of blood T cell repertoires in COVID-19. Clones were read by immunoSEQ multiplex PCR, and TCRdb kept only the in-frame ones, dropping some. Of about 90,000 clones listed, approximately 76% are singletons. Source material: peripheral blood. The receptors come from a man between 65 and 79 years old with acute or convalescent COVID-19.

The rearrangement links TRBV20-1 to TRBJ2-5; 7 bases fit TRBD2. The CDR3 loop spans 13 amino acids. Germline assignment: CDR1 DFQATT and CDR2 SNEGSKA (reference sequence). Trimming cost V 3 bases and J 5 bases; bases outside gene matches: 6. The CDR3 protein is CSASPVGGETQYF. CDR3 bases: TGCAGTGCTAGTCCTGTGGGGGGGGAGACCCAGTACTTC.

This chain links TRBV30 with TRBJ1-6; D remains ambiguous. Germline V CDR1 and CDR2: GTSNPN, SVGIG (reference sequence). Trimming shortened V by 0 bases and J by 9 bases, and 12 bases separated the two germline ends. The CDR3 extends over 14 amino acids. The chain's CDR3 is CAWSVRSAGSPLHF. The CDR3 DNA sequence: TGTGCCTGGAGTGTACGGTCCGCCGGTTCACCCCTCCACTTT.

This clone showed up just once. The V call is TRBV5-5, the J call TRBJ2-5, with a possible D match to TRBD2 (6 bases). The CDR3 contains 16 residues. Between the trimmed V and J ends, which lost 4 bases and 1 base, there was a span of 17 bases. Germline loops: CDR1 SGHKS, CDR2 YYEKEE (reference sequence). This CDR3 reads CASSPDQIAAQETQYF. The CDR3 DNA follows: TGTGCCAGCAGCCCCGACCAGATAGCGGCCCAAGAGACCCAGTACTTC.

The V gene is TRBV4-1, the J gene TRBJ2-7, with TRBD1 identical over 9 bases. The germline V gene encodes CDR1 MGHRA and CDR2 YSYEKL. This CDR3 contains 17 residues. J gave up 2 bases and V 2 bases, and 10 bases lay outside the gene matches. CDR3 DNA: TGCGCCAGCAGCCAACGGGGCCGGGACAGGGAAACCTACGAGCAGTACTTC. This codes for CASSQRGRDRETYEQYF.

The gene calls are TRBV27 and TRBJ2-7; the match to TRBD1 covers 10 bases. The CDR3 has 16 residues. V lost 8 bases, J lost 1 base, and 11 bases stayed unmatched. Looked up from germline, CDR1 is MNHEY and CDR2 is SMNVEV (reference sequence). The CDR3 region has the DNA TGTGCCAGCGGCCGTACCGGGACAGGGGATTCCTACGAGCAGTACTTC. Protein: CASGRTGTGDSYEQYF.

This rearrangement joins TRBV27 to TRBJ1-2; 8 nucleotides agree with TRBD1. V gave up 5 bases and J gave up 4 bases; unmatched junction bases: 9. CDR1 is MNHEY and CDR2 is SMNVEV in the germline V gene (reference sequence). This CDR3 is built from 15 residues. The CDR3 DNA sequence: TGTGCCAGCAGTCCCAGACAGGGGTTCGCCTATGGCTACACCTTC. Protein sequence: CASSPRQGFAYGYTF.

This clone was recorded a few times. This chain links TRBV6-5 with TRBJ2-2; the D gene is possibly TRBD1 (6 bases). This CDR3 spans 14 amino acids. Germline V gene data show CDR1 as MNHEY and CDR2 as SVGAGI. V lost 6 bases, J lost 5 bases, and 13 bases lay in between. CDR3: CASRPLDRTGELFF. The DNA of the CDR3 is TGTGCCAGCAGGCCCCTCGACAGGACCGGGGAGCTGTTTTTT.

V and J are TRBV6-5 and TRBJ1-2; 7 bases match TRBD1. CDR3 length: 14 amino acids. Looked up from germline, CDR1 is MNHEY and CDR2 is SVGAGI. V was clipped by 6 bases and J by 7 bases; unmatched bases: 11. CDR3 loop: CASSPIDRVRGYTF. The CDR3 DNA reads TGTGCCAGCAGCCCAATCGACAGGGTACGTGGCTACACCTTC.

This clone was observed a few times. The V gene is TRBV18, the J gene TRBJ1-5; 7 bases agree with TRBD1. The junction had 0 bases not matched to a gene; V was cut back by 8 bases and J by 5 bases. Per germline, CDR1 KGHSH and CDR2 LQKENI. The CDR3 covers 11 residues. Written as DNA, the CDR3 is TGTGCCAGCGGGACAGATCAGCCCCAGCATTTT. Amino acid sequence: CASGTDQPQHF.

V and J are TRBV6-5 and TRBJ2-5; D gene uncertain. Germline CDR1 MNHEY, CDR2 SVGAGI. The V and J ends lost 6 bases and 6 bases respectively, with 17 bases between them. This CDR3 is built from 14 residues. CDR3 region: CASSDSRVSKTQYF. The CDR3 DNA sequence: TGTGCCAGCAGCGATTCACGGGTATCGAAGACCCAGTACTTC.

V gene TRBV25-1 combines with J gene TRBJ2-5; 11 bases map to TRBD1. Trimming removed 10 bases from V and 4 bases from J; junction bases left unmatched: 8. Per germline, CDR1 MGHDK and CDR2 SYGVNS. The CDR3 is 14 amino acids. The CDR3 here is CATKDRGRGETQYF. The CDR3 region has the DNA TGTGCCACCAAGGACAGGGGGCGAGGAGAGACCCAGTACTTC. The full variable domain, completed using reference TRBV25-1 and TRBJ2-5, is EADIYQTPRYLVIGTGKKITLECSQTMGHDKMYWYQQDPGMELHLIHYSYGVNSTEKGDLSSESTVSRIRTEHFPLTLESARPSHTSQYLCATKDRGRGETQYFGPGTRLLVL.

The chain uses TRBV6-5 and TRBJ1-2, with 9 bases fitting TRBD1. This CDR3 has 15 amino acids. Germline V gives CDR1 MNHEY, CDR2 SVGAGI. J lost 4 bases, V lost 2 bases, and 5 bases had no gene match. The CDR3 region is CASSYGGQGVYGYTF. CDR3 nucleotide sequence: TGTGCCAGCAGTTACGGGGGACAGGGTGTCTATGGCTACACCTTC.

The chain combines TRBV13 with TRBJ2-7; D is perhaps TRBD1 (6 bases). Germline loops: CDR1 PRHDT, CDR2 FYEKMQ (reference sequence). This CDR3 is 13 amino acids long. V lost 0 bases, J lost 3 bases, and 6 bases lay in between. CDR3 region: CASSLGQGYEQYV. DNA for the CDR3: TGTGCCAGCAGCTTAGGACAGGGCTACGAGCAGTACGTC.

The V gene is TRBV6-6, the J gene TRBJ2-7, with D perhaps matching TRBD2 (6 bases). Trimming took 6 bases from V and 0 from J, leaving 15 bases between them. Germline lookup yields CDR1 MNHNY and CDR2 SVGAGI (reference sequence). The CDR3 extends over 15 amino acids. As DNA, the CDR3 is TGTGCCAGCAGGACCGGGGGATCGAGCTCCTACGAGCAGTACGTC. Protein sequence: CASRTGGSSSYEQYV.

The chain joins TRBV11-1 to TRBJ2-7, with 7 nucleotides matching TRBD1. The CDR3 consists of 15 residues. Germline lookup yields CDR1 SGHAT and CDR2 FQDESV (reference sequence). The junction had 11 bases not matched to a gene; V was cut back by 4 bases and J by 5 bases. CDR3 loop: CASSSPGQSGDEQYF. CDR3 coding DNA: TGTGCCAGCAGCTCACCGGGACAGAGTGGGGACGAGCAGTACTTC.

The chain recombines TRBV7-8 with TRBJ2-5; TRBD1 matches 11 bases. This CDR3 has 15 amino acids. The V segment lost 4 bases and the J segment 7 bases; nucleotides outside the gene matches: 8. Germline CDR1 SGHVS, CDR2 FQNEAQ. CDR3 DNA sequence: TGTGCCAGCAGCTGGGACAGGGGGGATCATGGGACCCAGTACTTC. This translates into CASSWDRGDHGTQYF.

The chain is built from TRBV14 and TRBJ2-3; 10 nucleotides match TRBD1. Unmatched junction bases numbered 1, after V lost 4 bases and J lost 6 bases. This CDR3 has 13 residues. CDR1 and CDR2 from the germline V gene are SGHDN and FVKESK. The CDR3 here is CASSPGQGDTQYF. The CDR3 DNA follows: TGTGCCAGCAGCCCGGGACAGGGGGATACGCAGTATTTT. Drawing the rest from reference TRBV14 and TRBJ2-3, the complete variable domain is EAGVTQFPSHSVIEKGQTVTLRCDPISGHDNLYWYRRVMGKEIKFLLHFVKESKQDESGMPNNRFLAERTGGTYSTLKVQPAELEDSGVYFCASSPGQGDTQYFGPGTRLTVL.

This chain uses TRBV7-9 with TRBJ2-1, with D uncertain. V was clipped by 0 bases and J by 5 bases, with 8 bases between them. The germline V gene encodes CDR1 SEHNR and CDR2 FQNEAQ (reference sequence). This CDR3 comprises 14 residues. The CDR3 coding sequence is TGTGCCAGCAGCTTAGCAAGCCTCAACAATGAGCAGTTCTTC. Protein: CASSLASLNNEQFF.

This clone appeared a few times. The chain is built from TRBV9 and TRBJ1-1; no clear D gene. Trimming took off 0 bases at V and 5 bases at J, with 8 bases between the two ends. CDR1 and CDR2 (germline): SGDLS, YYNGEE. The length of the CDR3 is 13 residues. The CDR3 region has the DNA TGTGCCAGCAGCGTAGGCACATTGACTGAAGCTTTCTTT. Encoded protein: CASSVGTLTEAFF. Variable domain in full (rest from reference TRBV9 and TRBJ1-1): DSGVTQTPKHLITATGQRVTLRCSPRSGDLSVYWYQQSLDQGLQFLIQYYNGEERAKGNILERFSAQQFPDLHSELNLSSLELGDSALYFCASSVGTLTEAFFGQGTRLTVV.

The chain links TRBV7-3 to TRBJ2-6; D not resolved. Trimming left V 4 bases short and J 4 bases short, with 14 bases between. The V gene's germline CDR1 is SGHTA and CDR2 FQGTGA. The CDR3 spans 16 residues. CDR3 nucleotides: TGTGCCAGCAGCTCCGTTAGTGTACGGGGGGCCAACGTCCTGACTTTC. Protein: CASSSVSVRGANVLTF. Full variable domain (missing parts from reference TRBV7-3 and TRBJ2-6): GAGVSQTPSNKVTEKGKYVELRCDPISGHTALYWYRQSLGQGPEFLIYFQGTGAADDSGLPNDRFFAVRPEGSVSTLKIQRTERGDSAVYLCASSSVSVRGANVLTFGAGSRLTVL.

The chain carries TRBV15 and TRBJ1-5, with D uncertain. The CDR3 length is 14 residues. CDR1 and CDR2 (germline): LNHNV, YYDKDF (reference sequence). V was clipped by 0 bases and J by 9 bases, with 12 bases between them. For the CDR3, the DNA is TGTGCCACCAGCAGAGAATCATTTTCATGGCCCCAGCATTTT. It yields the protein CATSRESFSWPQHF.

The rearrangement links TRBV12-2 to TRBJ1-4; the D call of TRBD1 is as the table states it, not checked on the DNA. TRBV12-2 is a pseudogene segment. The CDR3 contains 18 residues. CDR3 in DNA: TGTGCAGGTCGCCTAACGACTCTACCGGGACAGGGAAAAGAAAAACTGTTTTTT. Translated: CAGRLTTLPGQGKEKLFF.

A few counts support this clone. The chain links TRBV6-5 to TRBJ1-2, with 7 bases identical to TRBD1. In germline, CDR1 is MNHEY, CDR2 SVGAGI. V trimming: 4 bases; J trimming: 4 bases; junction bases outside the gene matches: 9. The CDR3 is 15 amino acids. Here the CDR3 DNA reads TGTGCCAGCAGTTCCCCGGGACAGCCACCCTATGGCTACACCTTC. Its protein product is CASSSPGQPPYGYTF.

This rearrangement joins TRBV29-1 to TRBJ1-2, with 9 nucleotides matching TRBD1. V gave up 7 bases and J gave up 2 bases; unmatched junction bases: 2. The CDR3 length is 12 residues. CDR1 SQVTM and CDR2 ANQGSEA come from the germline V gene. The CDR3 loop reads CSAGQGNYGYTF. In nucleotides, the CDR3 is TGCAGCGCCGGACAGGGGAACTATGGCTACACCTTC.

The chain has TRBV5-4 and TRBJ2-1; 11 nucleotides line up with TRBD2. V was pared by 0 bases and J by 7 bases, with 15 bases of the junction left unmatched. This CDR3 spans 19 amino acids. Germline CDR1 SGHNT, CDR2 YYREEE (reference sequence). CDR3: CASSLGLVATSGNLNEQFF. The CDR3 DNA reads TGTGCCAGCAGCTTGGGCTTGGTAGCGACTAGCGGGAATCTGAATGAGCAGTTCTTC. Filled out from reference TRBV5-4 and TRBJ2-1, the complete variable domain reads ETGVTQSPTHLIKTRGQQVTLRCSSQSGHNTVSWYQQALGQGPQFIFQYYREEENGRGNFPPRFSGLQFPNYSSELNVNALELDDSALYLCASSLGLVATSGNLNEQFFGPGTRLTVL.

V gene TRBV10-3 combines with J gene TRBJ2-7, with D maybe TRBD1 (7 bases). Germline CDR1 ENHRY, CDR2 SYGVKD. Deletions cut 7 bases from V and 0 bases from J, with 19 bases between. This CDR3 is built from 16 residues. The CDR3 region is CAIMGAGQGVSYEQYF. Written as DNA, the CDR3 is TGTGCCATCATGGGAGCGGGCCAGGGGGTCTCCTACGAGCAGTACTTC.